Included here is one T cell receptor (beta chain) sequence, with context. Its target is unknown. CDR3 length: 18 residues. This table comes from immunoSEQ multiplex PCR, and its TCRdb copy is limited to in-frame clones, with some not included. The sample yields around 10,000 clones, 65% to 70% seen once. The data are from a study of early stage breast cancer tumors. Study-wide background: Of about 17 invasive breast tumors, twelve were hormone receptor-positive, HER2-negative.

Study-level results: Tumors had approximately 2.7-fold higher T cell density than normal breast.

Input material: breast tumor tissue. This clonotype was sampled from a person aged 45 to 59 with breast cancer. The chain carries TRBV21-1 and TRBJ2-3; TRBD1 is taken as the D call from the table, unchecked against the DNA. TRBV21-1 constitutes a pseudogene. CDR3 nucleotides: TGTGCCAGCAGCCCTACGACAGGGGCCGGGGGCCCCACAGATACGCAGTATTTT. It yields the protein CASSPTTGAGGPTDTQYF.